These 18 T cell receptor beta chains were sequenced from one sample in a study of OX40 agonist ivuxolimab in advanced cancers. The data were produced by immunoSEQ multiplex PCR, yet TCRdb's version contains in-frame clones alone and is incomplete. The profile shows around 86,000 clones, about nine tenths of them singletons. The input for sequencing was CD4+ or CD8+ T cells sorted from blood, taken in a trial of the OX40 agonist ivuxolimab. The receptors stem from an adult with an advanced solid tumor such as melanoma, head and neck, liver or kidney cancer.

The table lists this clone with a count of one. The V and J genes are TRBV28 and TRBJ2-5, with 7 bases fitting TRBD2. This CDR3 is 13 amino acids long. J lost 5 bases, V lost 7 bases, and 7 bases had no gene match. Germline assignment: CDR1 MDHEN and CDR2 SYDVKM. The CDR3, as DNA: TGTGCCAGCACCGGGACTATGTTCGAGACCCAGTACTTC. The encoded protein is CASTGTMFETQYF.

The chain is built from TRBV27 and TRBJ1-2, with TRBD1 as a possible D gene (5 bases). The V and J ends lost 5 bases and 1 base respectively, with 14 bases between them. Germline CDR1 and CDR2: MNHEY and SMNVEV (reference sequence). CDR3 length: 15 amino acids. CDR3 nucleotide sequence: TGTGCCAGCAGTACCGTCAGGGATGGTAACTATGGCTACACCTTC. Protein sequence: CASSTVRDGNYGYTF.

V is TRBV5-4 and J is TRBJ2-3; 14 bases are a match to TRBD2. The CDR3 spans 17 residues. Germline values: CDR1 SGHNT, CDR2 YYREEE (reference sequence). The V and J ends lost 3 bases and 3 bases, in that order; junction bases with no gene match: 6. The CDR3 nucleotides are TGTGCCAGCAGCTCGGGGGGACTAGCGGGAGCGACAGATACGCAGTATTTT. It translates to CASSSGGLAGATDTQYF.

V is TRBV7-7 and J is TRBJ2-3; D gene unclear. V was clipped by 1 base and J by 8 bases, with 1 base between them. Per the germline V gene, CDR1 is SSHAT and CDR2 is FNYEAQ (reference sequence). The CDR3 consists of 10 residues. The chain's CDR3 is CASSLGTQYF. DNA of the CDR3: TGTGCCAGCAGCTTAGGTACGCAGTATTTT.

This chain connects TRBV25-1 to TRBJ1-1; D gene unclear. V was cut by 6 bases and J by 4 bases, with 9 bases left in between. This CDR3 is built from 12 residues. Germline V lookup: CDR1 MGHDK, CDR2 SYGVNS. The CDR3 spells CASRGYGTEAFF. The CDR3 DNA follows: TGTGCCAGCAGAGGGTACGGCACTGAAGCTTTCTTT.

This chain connects TRBV21-1 to TRBJ2-7; the table calls TRBD2, which could not be checked here. TRBV21-1 is shown as a pseudogene. This CDR3 has 15 residues. CDR3 in amino acids: CASSNSDGRSYEQYF. CDR3 in DNA: TGTGCCAGCAGCAACTCTGATGGGAGATCCTACGAGCAGTACTTC.

The V gene is TRBV7-7, the J gene TRBJ2-3; unclear D gene. The CDR3 is 14 amino acids. Trimming removed 5 bases at V and 4 bases at J, with 13 bases between. Germline-derived CDR1 and CDR2 are SSHAT and FNYEAQ (reference sequence). The CDR3 reads CASSPSPVADTQYF. DNA of the CDR3: TGTGCCAGCAGCCCCTCCCCTGTGGCAGATACGCAGTATTTT.

The chain combines TRBV5-1 with TRBJ2-1; the D call may be TRBD1 or TRBD2 (5 bases each). Trimming left V 4 bases short and J 7 bases short, with 18 bases between. This CDR3 comprises 15 residues. The germline CDR1 and CDR2 sequences are SGHRS and YFSETQ. The CDR3 sequence is CASSITGTPENEQFF. CDR3 nucleotides: TGCGCCAGCAGCATTACCGGGACGCCCGAGAATGAGCAGTTCTTC.

This chain links TRBV30 with TRBJ1-1; D not resolved. CDR1 and CDR2 (germline): GTSNPN, SVGIG (reference sequence). Trimming stripped 3 bases from V and 0 bases from J, with 14 bases between. This CDR3 is built from 15 residues. CDR3: CAWRPWESMNTEAFF. The CDR3 nucleotides are TGTGCCTGGAGGCCATGGGAATCTATGAACACTGAAGCTTTCTTT.

This chain joins TRBV10-3 and TRBJ1-2, with 8 bases aligning to TRBD1. Per the germline V gene, CDR1 is ENHRY and CDR2 is SYGVKD. This CDR3 region has 14 residues. The V gene end was trimmed by 8 bases and the J gene end by 2 bases; junction bases not matched to a gene: 7. The DNA of the CDR3 is TGTGCCATCGTCCCCGGACAGGGAAACTATGGCTACACCTTC. This encodes CAIVPGQGNYGYTF.

V and J are TRBV7-2 and TRBJ2-5, with D maybe TRBD2 (5 bases). Germline CDR1 reads SGHTA; CDR2 reads FQGNSA. The CDR3 sequence is 16 residues long. Trimming left V 2 bases short and J 5 bases short, with 18 bases between. Written as DNA, the CDR3 is TGTGCCAGCAGCTTAAATTTCGGGGAAATGGGGGAGACCCAGTACTTC. Translation: CASSLNFGEMGETQYF.

For the CDR3, the DNA is TGTGCCAGCAGCGTAGCTGGACAGGGATTTGGTGACACCGGGGAGCTGTTTTTT. This gives the protein CASSVAGQGFGDTGELFF. The genes are TRBV9 and TRBJ2-2; 8 bases are a match to TRBD1. The CDR3 is 18 amino acids. Germline loops: CDR1 SGDLS, CDR2 YYNGEE. Trimming cost V 0 bases and J 3 bases; bases outside gene matches: 10.

The chain is built from TRBV9 and TRBJ2-7; TRBD2 agrees at 13 bases. Germline CDR1 reads SGDLS; CDR2 reads YYNGEE. This CDR3 comprises 17 residues. Unmatched junction bases numbered 14, after V lost 5 bases and J lost 6 bases. CDR3 sequence: CASSSGTSGTHRPEQYF. The DNA for the CDR3 is TGTGCCAGCAGTAGTGGGACTAGCGGGACCCATCGGCCCGAGCAGTACTTC.

The chain links TRBV6-1 to TRBJ1-4; 7 positions match TRBD1. The trim removed 4 bases at V and 7 bases at J, leaving 9 bases unmatched. CDR1 and CDR2 (germline): MNHNS, SASEGT. The CDR3 length is 15 residues. CDR3 loop: CASSVLTGLREKLFF. As DNA, the CDR3 is TGTGCCAGCAGTGTACTGACAGGGTTGCGTGAAAAACTGTTTTTT.

This clone was detected a few times. J is TRBJ2-7 and V is TRBV5-1; D not certain. Trimming removed 8 bases from V and 4 bases from J, with 13 bases in between. Germline CDR1 is SGHRS and CDR2 is YFSETQ. The CDR3 length is 12 residues. The DNA for the CDR3 is TGCGCCAGTCGTAGGCAGGAATACGAGCAGTACTTC. Translating gives CASRRQEYEQYF.

The chain has TRBV5-1 and TRBJ2-1; 11 nucleotides align to TRBD2. Germline assignment: CDR1 SGHRS and CDR2 YFSETQ. The CDR3 length is 14 residues. V was clipped by 0 bases and J by 14 bases; unmatched bases: 7. CDR3 amino acids: CASSLGTSGRTEFF. As DNA, the CDR3 is TGCGCCAGCAGCTTGGGCACTAGCGGGAGAACGGAGTTCTTC.

The chain joins TRBV4-1 to TRBJ2-3; 7 bases align to TRBD2. Germline V gene lookup returns CDR1 MGHRA and CDR2 YSYEKL. This CDR3 has 18 residues. V shed 4 bases, J shed 0 bases, and the junction held 13 bases outside the gene matches. In DNA form, the CDR3 reads TGCGCCAGCAGCCTCGCGGGACGGGACTACATAAGCACAGATACGCAGTATTTT. It is translated as CASSLAGRDYISTDTQYF.

The genes are TRBV14 and TRBJ1-3; D is uncertain. Trimming left V 4 bases short and J 0 bases short, with 10 bases between. The V gene's germline CDR1 is SGHDN and CDR2 FVKESK. The CDR3 is made up of 15 amino acids. CDR3 amino acids: CASSLYATSGNTIYF. Here the CDR3 DNA reads TGTGCCAGCAGCCTCTACGCAACCTCTGGAAACACCATATATTTT.